Sequencing of this TCR beta chain was carried out in a study of T cells after yellow fever vaccination. Each CDR3 protein gets one entry after TCRdb re-called the 5' RACE reads with MiXCR. The data hold hundreds of thousands of distinct CDR3 sequences, with 8.7% observed a single time. Germline V gives CDR1 SGDLS, CDR2 YYNGEE. Trimming removed 0 bases at V and 0 bases at J, with 6 bases between. The CDR3 is 15 amino acids. This sample comprised PBMCs, obtained on the day of the first yellow fever vaccination. This chain connects TRBV9 to TRBJ2-2; D possibly corresponds to TRBD2 (6 bases). This receptor was taken from a man younger than 35 who received the YFV17D yellow fever vaccine. The CDR3 protein is CASSVGGTNTGELFF. The CDR3 region has the DNA TGTGCCAGCAGCGTAGGCGGGACGAACACCGGGGAGCTGTTTTTT.